The 2 T cell receptor beta chains given below trace back to one sample, sequenced in a study of technical replicates of blood from a few donors. Sequencing used immunoSEQ multiplex PCR; TCRdb keeps in-frame clones, though not all of them. The sample contains about 84,000 clones, around 93% of which appear only once. The sample was T cells isolated from PBMCs. The receptors were gathered from a human donor in good health.

The chain uses TRBV4-1 and TRBJ1-2; D unclear. The V and J ends lost 2 bases and 0 bases respectively, with 10 bases between them. The CDR3 has 15 residues. Germline lookup yields CDR1 MGHRA and CDR2 YSYEKL. CDR3 sequence: CASSQRAASNYGYTF. The CDR3 DNA reads TGCGCCAGCAGCCAACGCGCAGCGTCTAACTATGGCTACACCTTC.

The V call is TRBV9, the J call TRBJ2-7; possibly TRBD2 for D (7 bases). Looked up from germline, CDR1 is SGDLS and CDR2 is YYNGEE. V was trimmed by 3 bases and J by 3 bases, leaving 19 bases between them. CDR3 length: 16 residues. The DNA for the CDR3 is TGTGCCAGCAGCGCGAGGACAGCGGGGCACATCTACGAGCAGTACTTC. Protein: CASSARTAGHIYEQYF.